A single sample is the source of the 21 T cell receptor beta chains below, sequenced in a study of T cell repertoires in cytomegalovirus infection. TCRdb re-analysed the reads in MiXCR, keeping a single row per CDR3 protein. The sample contains over 85,000 distinct CDR3 sequences, approximately 16% of which appear only once. The sequenced sample was PBMCs. The source is a human donor in good health (CMV status not recorded). Some clones in this sample may be carry-over from other donors' samples.

This clonotype was picked up a small number of times. The V gene is TRBV12-3 or TRBV12-4, the J gene TRBJ2-1; D gene unclear. This CDR3 spans 14 amino acids. V was shortened by 3 bases and J by 4 bases, with 10 bases between the two germline ends. The CDR3 coding sequence is TGTGCCAGCAGTTTCGCAGCTCCTTACAATGAGCAGTTCTTC. Its translation is CASSFAAPYNEQFF.

This clonotype appeared many times. The rearrangement uses TRBV7-2 and TRBJ2-7; possible D gene TRBD2, 6 bases. V was trimmed by 3 bases and J by 2 bases, leaving 11 bases between them. Looked up from germline, CDR1 is SGHTA and CDR2 is FQGNSA. The CDR3 runs 14 residues. The CDR3 DNA sequence: TGTGCCAGCAGCTTCGGAGGGCGAGCCTACGAGCAGTACTTC. It yields the protein CASSFGGRAYEQYF.

This chain joins TRBV20-1 and TRBJ2-1; 11 bases line up with TRBD2. The germline gives CDR1 DFQATT, CDR2 SNEGSKA (reference sequence). CDR3 length: 14 amino acids. V shed 4 bases, J shed 4 bases, and the junction held 3 bases outside the gene matches. The CDR3 region has the DNA TGCAGTGCTATCCTAGCGGGGGGTTACAATGAGCAGTTCTTC. Protein sequence: CSAILAGGYNEQFF.

A few counts support this clonotype. This chain uses TRBV5-4 with TRBJ1-1; no clear D. CDR3 length: 14 amino acids. Per the germline V gene, CDR1 is SGHNT and CDR2 is YYREEE (reference sequence). Trimming removed 0 bases at V and 3 bases at J, with 9 bases between. The CDR3 region has the DNA TGTGCCAGCAGCTTGGTCTTGGCAGACACTGAAGCTTTCTTT. Protein sequence: CASSLVLADTEAFF.

Only a few counts were recorded for this clonotype. The chain joins TRBV7-3 to TRBJ2-3, with D unclear. Germline lookup yields CDR1 SGHTA and CDR2 FQGTGA. This CDR3 contains 14 residues. Trimming left V 5 bases short and J 2 bases short, with 11 bases between. CDR3 amino acids: CASSPDGYTDTQYF. In DNA form, the CDR3 reads TGTGCCAGCAGCCCGGACGGATACACAGATACGCAGTATTTT.

This clonotype has a count of ten or more. The rearrangement joins TRBV7-2 to TRBJ1-1; D gene ambiguous. The length of the CDR3 is 12 residues. Germline V gene lookup returns CDR1 SGHTA and CDR2 FQGNSA. V was cut by 5 bases and J by 2 bases, with 6 bases left in between. DNA for the CDR3: TGTGCCAGCAGCATCTCAAACACTGAAGCTTTCTTT. This translates into CASSISNTEAFF.

This clonotype was picked up many times. The chain is built from TRBV7-6 and TRBJ1-1; 9 positions agree with TRBD1. The CDR3 is made up of 17 amino acids. Germline CDR1 reads SGHVS; CDR2 reads FNYEAQ. Germline trimming cut 2 bases from V and 3 bases from J; bases unmatched to any gene: 10. The CDR3 nucleotides are TGTGCCAGCAGCTTACTGACGACAGGGGGTCGAGACACTGAAGCTTTCTTT. It yields the protein CASSLLTTGGRDTEAFF.

This chain uses TRBV3-1 with TRBJ1-2; D might be TRBD1 (6 bases). The germline V gene has CDR1 LGHDT and CDR2 YNNKEL (reference sequence). The CDR3 is 13 residues long. Trimming pared 5 bases from V and 4 bases from J, leaving 11 bases between. CDR3 DNA sequence: TGTGCCAGCAGCTTTACAGGGCCCTATGGCTACACCTTC. Translated, it gives CASSFTGPYGYTF.

The sample holds a few counts of this clonotype. The chain links TRBV6-5 to TRBJ1-1; D unresolved. V lost 6 bases to trimming and J lost 1 base, with 12 bases between them. Per germline, CDR1 MNHEY and CDR2 SVGAGI. This CDR3 has 14 amino acids. In DNA, the CDR3 is TGTGCCAGCAGCAGAGGGTTCGGGAACACTGAAGCTTTCTTT. Protein sequence: CASSRGFGNTEAFF.

This clonotype was detected ten times or more. The chain joins TRBV7-8 to TRBJ1-4, with unresolved D. Germline-derived CDR1 and CDR2 are SGHVS and FQNEAQ. V was cut by 5 bases and J by 12 bases, with 16 bases left in between. This CDR3 comprises 13 residues. The CDR3 region is CASSPQPKGELFF. The CDR3 DNA is TGTGCCAGCAGCCCCCAGCCGAAGGGTGAACTGTTTTTT. Full variable domain (rest looked up from reference TRBV7-8 and TRBJ1-4): GAGVSQSPRYKVAKRGQDVALRCDPISGHVSLFWYQQALGQGPEFLTYFQNEAQLDKSGLPSDRFFAERPEGSVSTLKIQRTQQEDSAVYLCASSPQPKGELFFGSGTQLSVL.

This clonotype was seen a few times. The chain carries TRBV7-2 and TRBJ2-1; D gene uncertain. The germline V gene encodes CDR1 SGHTA and CDR2 FQGNSA. The length of the CDR3 is 11 residues. Trimming left V 5 bases short and J 5 bases short, with 4 bases between. The CDR3 protein is CASSPHNEQFF. Here the CDR3 DNA reads TGTGCCAGCAGCCCCCACAATGAGCAGTTCTTC. The full variable domain, in which reference TRBV7-2 and TRBJ2-1 provide the parts outside the CDR3, is GAGVSQSPSNKVTEKGKDVELRCDPISGHTALYWYRQSLGQGLEFLIYFQGNSAPDKSGLPSDRFSAERTGGSVSTLTIQRTQQEDSAVYLCASSPHNEQFFGPGTRLTVL.

This clonotype appeared many times. The chain carries TRBV4-1 and TRBJ2-5, with TRBD2 as a possible D gene (6 bases). Per the germline V gene, CDR1 is MGHRA and CDR2 is YSYEKL. Deletions cut 6 bases from V and 4 bases from J, with 21 bases between. The CDR3 extends over 16 amino acids. CDR3 sequence: CASSLQGWGDGETQYF. The CDR3 DNA follows: TGCGCCAGCAGTCTCCAAGGGTGGGGGGACGGAGAGACCCAGTACTTC.

In its sample, this clonotype was seen many times. The rearrangement joins TRBV7-2 to TRBJ2-7; TRBD1 might be the D (5 bases). CDR3 length: 15 residues. Germline CDR1 reads SGHTA; CDR2 reads FQGNSA. V shed 3 bases and J shed 6 bases, with 18 bases lying between them. CDR3 DNA sequence: TGTGCCAGCAGCTTGGGGCTTTCGACCCTCTTCGAGCAGTACTTC. This sequence encodes CASSLGLSTLFEQYF. The full variable domain, its missing parts supplied by reference TRBV7-2 and TRBJ2-7, is GAGVSQSPSNKVTEKGKDVELRCDPISGHTALYWYRQSLGQGLEFLIYFQGNSAPDKSGLPSDRFSAERTGGSVSTLTIQRTQQEDSAVYLCASSLGLSTLFEQYFGPGTRLTVT.

The genes are TRBV6-2 or TRBV6-3 and TRBJ1-5, with D maybe TRBD1 (5 bases). Trimming took off 2 bases at V and 3 bases at J, with 11 bases between the two ends. Germline lookup yields CDR1 MNHEY and CDR2 SVGEGT. The CDR3 sequence is 15 residues long. CDR3 residues: CASSYRSRDNQPQHF. The CDR3 DNA reads as TGTGCCAGCAGTTACCGGAGCAGGGACAATCAGCCCCAGCATTTT.

The V call is TRBV5-6, the J call TRBJ1-2; maybe TRBD1 (5 bases). The V and J ends lost 1 base and 10 bases respectively, with 11 bases between them. The germline gives CDR1 SGHDT, CDR2 YYEEEE. The CDR3 totals 12 residues. The chain's CDR3 is CASSLWGEDYTF. In DNA form, the CDR3 reads TGTGCCAGCAGCTTGTGGGGGGAGGACTACACCTTC.

The sample holds a few counts of this clonotype. The chain links TRBV12-3 or TRBV12-4 to TRBJ1-5; 7 bases agree with TRBD1. The CDR3 length is 14 residues. The ends lost 4 bases at V and 1 base at J; junction bases unmatched: 1. The CDR3 loop is CASSSTGSNQPQHF. The CDR3 DNA reads as TGTGCCAGCAGTTCGACAGGGAGCAATCAGCCCCAGCATTTT.

The chain links TRBV20-1 to TRBJ2-7, with D perhaps TRBD1 (6 bases). The CDR3 covers 13 residues. Trimming took off 3 bases at V and 2 bases at J, with 11 bases between the two ends. Germline lookup yields CDR1 DFQATT and CDR2 SNEGSKA (reference sequence). The CDR3 coding sequence is TGCAGTGCTAGGTCACAGGGTACCTACGAGCAGTACTTC. Its protein product is CSARSQGTYEQYF.

Worth noting for this clonotype: A much larger clone differs from this one at a single base, so this may be a read error. The chain uses TRBV28 and TRBJ2-3, with a possible D match to TRBD2 (5 bases). This CDR3 contains 16 residues. Germline CDR1 and CDR2: MDHEN and SYDVKM. V shed 10 bases and J shed 3 bases, with 23 bases lying between them. The CDR3 spells CANIDGVLTRTDTQYF. DNA for the CDR3: TGTGCCAACATCGACGGGGTTCTCACTCGAACAGATACGCAGTATTTT.

This clonotype was recorded at least ten times. The rearrangement joins TRBV11-2 to TRBJ2-2; D gene ambiguous. Trimming pared 7 bases from V and 5 bases from J, leaving 5 bases between. Germline CDR1 reads SGHAT; CDR2 reads FQNNGV. CDR3 length equals 11 residues. CDR3 region: CASKETGELFF. The CDR3 DNA follows: TGTGCCAGCAAGGAGACCGGGGAGCTGTTTTTT.

This chain connects TRBV7-2 to TRBJ1-2; D gene uncertain. Trimming cost V 5 bases and J 3 bases, with 16 bases left between them. CDR1 and CDR2 from the germline V gene are SGHTA and FQGNSA. The length of the CDR3 is 15 residues. The CDR3 DNA follows: TGTGCCAGCAGCCCCGATATCCAGCAGTACTATGGCTACACCTTC. Amino acids: CASSPDIQQYYGYTF.

J is TRBJ1-1 and V is TRBV20-1, with D tentatively TRBD1 (6 bases). Trimming removed 6 bases at V and 8 bases at J, with 16 bases between. The CDR3 sequence is 12 residues long. In germline, CDR1 is DFQATT, CDR2 SNEGSKA (reference sequence). CDR3 bases: TGCAGTGCCCAGGACAGTTCAATAGAAGCTTTCTTT. Translating it yields CSAQDSSIEAFF.